Below are 20 T cell receptor beta chains sequenced from a single sample in a study of blood T cell repertoires in COVID-19 (dated by TCRdb to the early 2020s). Library method: the immunoSEQ multiplex PCR assay. Imported from immuneACCESS, the table was reduced by TCRdb to in-frame sequences with V and J called. These copies leave out some clones; in studies compared against another copy, an unresolved V gene accounts for under half, and the cause of the remainder is not known. The table for this sample lists approximately 300,000 clones; around 89% of them were counted only once. The top ten hold around 0.96% of the sample. Material: peripheral blood. The source is a woman aged 40 to 49 with COVID-19, enrolled during active disease.

The rearrangement uses TRBV5-1 and TRBJ2-5; 10 bases match TRBD1. The CDR3 is 15 amino acids. Trimming removed 4 bases from V and 3 bases from J; junction bases left unmatched: 6. Germline loops: CDR1 SGHRS, CDR2 YFSETQ. Here the CDR3 DNA reads TGCGCCAGCAGCCGCACCGGGACAGGGGAAGAGACCCAGTACTTC. Translating it yields CASSRTGTGEETQYF. Full variable domain (missing parts from reference TRBV5-1 and TRBJ2-5): KAGVTQTPRYLIKTRGQQVTLSCSPISGHRSVSWYQQTPGQGLQFLFEYFSETQRNKGNFPGRFSGRQFSNSRSEMNVSTLELGDSALYLCASSRTGTGEETQYFGPGTRLLVL.

V usage is TRBV27 and J usage is TRBJ2-1; D might be TRBD2 (5 bases). The CDR3 runs 19 residues. Germline CDR1 is MNHEY and CDR2 is SMNVEV (reference sequence). Trimming left V 5 bases short and J 4 bases short, with 27 bases between. DNA for the CDR3: TGTGCCAGCAGTCTCCGACCCCGGGGTCACGAAGGTGGTTACAATGAGCAGTTCTTC. Protein: CASSLRPRGHEGGYNEQFF.

A word on this clone: The sample holds other DNA sequences that translate to the same CDR3. The J gene is TRBJ2-6, the V gene TRBV28; 7 nucleotides line up with TRBD1. This CDR3 comprises 15 residues. CDR1 MDHEN and CDR2 SYDVKM come from the germline V gene. J gave up 2 bases and V 5 bases, and 3 bases lay outside the gene matches. CDR3 sequence reads: CASSPTGAGANVLTF. In DNA, the CDR3 is TGTGCCAGCAGTCCCACAGGGGCTGGGGCCAACGTCCTGACTTTC.

This chain links TRBV18 with TRBJ2-7, with D perhaps matching TRBD2 (5 bases). Germline lookup yields CDR1 KGHSH and CDR2 LQKENI. The CDR3 is 15 residues long. The V gene lost 3 bases and the J gene lost 4 bases, with 16 bases spanning the gap. CDR3 sequence reads: CASSPSAGDGYEQYF. Here the CDR3 DNA reads TGTGCCAGCTCACCCTCCGCCGGGGATGGTTACGAGCAGTACTTC.

This chain links TRBV18 with TRBJ1-1; TRBD1 agrees at 9 bases. Trimming cost V 6 bases and J 5 bases; bases outside gene matches: 4. The CDR3 has 13 amino acids. Germline CDR1 KGHSH, CDR2 LQKENI. This CDR3 reads CASSGTGTTEAFF. CDR3 sequence (DNA): TGTGCCAGCTCGGGGACAGGGACGACTGAAGCTTTCTTT.

The gene calls are TRBV6-6 and TRBJ1-5; TRBD1 agrees at 7 bases. V was pared by 2 bases and J by 5 bases, with 3 bases of the junction left unmatched. Looked up from germline, CDR1 is MNHNY and CDR2 is SVGAGI (reference sequence). This CDR3 is 14 amino acids long. The CDR3, as DNA: TGTGCCAGCAGTTACGGGACAGAGGATCAGCCCCAGCATTTT. This translates into CASSYGTEDQPQHF.

The V gene is TRBV29-1, the J gene TRBJ2-5; D may be TRBD1 (5 bases). V lost 4 bases, J lost 5 bases, and 14 bases lay in between. The CDR3 totals 13 residues. The germline CDR1 and CDR2 sequences are SQVTM and ANQGSEA. The CDR3 DNA is TGCAGCGTTGGGGCGGACACCAGGGAGACCCAGTACTTC. It is translated as CSVGADTRETQYF. Using reference TRBV29-1 and TRBJ2-5 for the parts outside the CDR3, the full variable domain is SAVISQKPSRDICQRGTSLTIQCQVDSQVTMMFWYRQQPGQSLTLIATANQGSEATYESGFVIDKFPISRPNLTFSTLTVSNMSPEDSSIYLCSVGADTRETQYFGPGTRLLVL.

The chain links TRBV6-2 or TRBV6-3 to TRBJ1-1, with D possibly matching TRBD1 (5 bases). The CDR3 length is 13 residues. V was cut by 4 bases and J by 1 base, with 7 bases left in between. CDR1 and CDR2 (germline): MNHEY, SVGEGT. CDR3 sequence (DNA): TGTGCCAGCAGTTCGACAGCGAACACTGAAGCTTTCTTT. Protein: CASSSTANTEAFF.

The chain carries TRBV19 and TRBJ2-3; 7 nucleotides agree with TRBD1. Germline V lookup: CDR1 LNHDA, CDR2 SQIVND (reference sequence). Trimming at V came to 1 base and at J to 6 bases, leaving 7 bases not matched to a gene. This CDR3 region has 15 residues. The CDR3 sequence is CASSIVKGASDTQYF. The CDR3 coding sequence is TGTGCCAGTAGTATAGTGAAGGGGGCCAGCGATACGCAGTATTTT.

The CDR3 is CASSVGNGVMNTEAFF. In nucleotides, the CDR3 is TGTGCCAGCAGCGTAGGGAACGGAGTCATGAACACTGAAGCTTTCTTT. The chain combines TRBV9 with TRBJ1-1; D is unresolved. V was trimmed by 0 bases and J by 0 bases, leaving 12 bases between them. This CDR3 has 16 residues. The germline V gene encodes CDR1 SGDLS and CDR2 YYNGEE.

The chain joins TRBV28 to TRBJ2-1, with 8 bases fitting TRBD2. Germline-derived CDR1 and CDR2 are MDHEN and SYDVKM. The CDR3 extends over 15 amino acids. Trimming cost V 5 bases and J 4 bases; bases outside gene matches: 7. The CDR3 reads CASSGTGGTYNEQFF. The DNA of the CDR3 is TGTGCCAGCAGTGGGACGGGGGGGACGTACAATGAGCAGTTCTTC.

The rearrangement uses TRBV6-1 and TRBJ1-1; 9 nucleotides line up with TRBD1. Germline lookup yields CDR1 MNHNS and CDR2 SASEGT. CDR3 length: 17 amino acids. With 1 base clipped from V and 7 bases from J, the junction kept 13 bases outside the gene matches. The chain's CDR3 is CASSEERPGTGPFEAFF. CDR3 in DNA: TGTGCCAGCAGTGAAGAGAGGCCCGGGACAGGGCCTTTTGAAGCTTTCTTT.

This clone occurred once. The chain has TRBV6-4 and TRBJ2-3; tentatively, D is TRBD1 (5 bases). Trimming removed 0 bases from V and 4 bases from J, with 8 bases in between. The CDR3 has 14 amino acids. Germline CDR1 and CDR2: MRHNA and SNTAGT. The CDR3 sequence is CASSDSVGADTQYF. In nucleotides, the CDR3 is TGTGCCAGCAGTGACTCGGTAGGGGCAGATACGCAGTATTTT.

This chain uses TRBV9 with TRBJ2-1; TRBD2 aligns across 9 bases. This CDR3 spans 16 amino acids. Germline values: CDR1 SGDLS, CDR2 YYNGEE. Trimming removed 0 bases from V and 4 bases from J; junction bases left unmatched: 5. The CDR3 spells CASSVGPAGGYNEQFF. In nucleotides, the CDR3 is TGTGCCAGCAGCGTAGGTCCAGCGGGAGGTTACAATGAGCAGTTCTTC.

Of note for this clone: This sample also contains other DNA sequences that code for the same CDR3. The V and J genes are TRBV7-2 and TRBJ2-5, with 11 bases fitting TRBD2. The ends lost 5 bases at V and 5 bases at J; junction bases unmatched: 7. Germline values: CDR1 SGHTA, CDR2 FQGNSA. CDR3 length equals 15 residues. CDR3 amino acids: CASSLLAGVPETQYF. For the CDR3, the DNA is TGTGCCAGCAGCCTACTAGCGGGAGTCCCGGAGACCCAGTACTTC.

A single count supports this clone. The chain has TRBV28 and TRBJ2-1; weak D call: TRBD2 (6 bases). This CDR3 spans 16 amino acids. Germline loops: CDR1 MDHEN, CDR2 SYDVKM. The V end was cut by 5 bases, the J end by 3 bases, with 17 bases between. As DNA, the CDR3 is TGTGCCAGCAGTGTATCTGGGGCGGGAAGCTACAATGAGCAGTTCTTC. Translating gives CASSVSGAGSYNEQFF.

V and J are TRBV4-1 and TRBJ1-3; unclear D gene. Germline CDR1 and CDR2: MGHRA and YSYEKL. The CDR3 totals 17 residues. Trimming took 1 base from V and 6 from J, leaving 19 bases between them. The CDR3 sequence is CASSQGLFGESVNTIYF. The CDR3 nucleotides read TGCGCCAGCAGCCAAGGGTTATTCGGGGAGTCAGTAAACACCATATATTTT.

The chain recombines TRBV15 with TRBJ2-5; the D gene is possibly TRBD2 (5 bases). Germline-derived CDR1 and CDR2 are LNHNV and YYDKDF (reference sequence). The CDR3 sequence is 16 residues long. V lost 0 bases and J 0 bases, leaving 11 bases between the germline ends. The CDR3 is CATSREGPGDQETQYF. In DNA form, the CDR3 reads TGTGCCACCAGCAGAGAAGGGCCCGGGGACCAAGAGACCCAGTACTTC.

This clone was observed a single time. This chain joins TRBV7-6 and TRBJ2-1; 11 positions match TRBD1. The germline V gene encodes CDR1 SGHVS and CDR2 FNYEAQ. CDR3 size: 13 residues. V was clipped by 5 bases and J by 12 bases; unmatched bases: 6. The CDR3, as DNA: TGTGCCAGCAGCGAAGGACAGGGGGCAACGCAGTTCTTC. Protein: CASSEGQGATQFF.

This chain connects TRBV28 to TRBJ1-1, with TRBD1 identical over 7 bases. V dropped 6 bases and J dropped 4; count of bases not matched to a gene: 11. The germline V gene has CDR1 MDHEN and CDR2 SYDVKM. The CDR3 has 15 amino acids. As DNA, the CDR3 is TGTGCCAGCAGGGATTCGACAGGGATGAGCACTGAAGCTTTCTTT. It specifies CASRDSTGMSTEAFF.